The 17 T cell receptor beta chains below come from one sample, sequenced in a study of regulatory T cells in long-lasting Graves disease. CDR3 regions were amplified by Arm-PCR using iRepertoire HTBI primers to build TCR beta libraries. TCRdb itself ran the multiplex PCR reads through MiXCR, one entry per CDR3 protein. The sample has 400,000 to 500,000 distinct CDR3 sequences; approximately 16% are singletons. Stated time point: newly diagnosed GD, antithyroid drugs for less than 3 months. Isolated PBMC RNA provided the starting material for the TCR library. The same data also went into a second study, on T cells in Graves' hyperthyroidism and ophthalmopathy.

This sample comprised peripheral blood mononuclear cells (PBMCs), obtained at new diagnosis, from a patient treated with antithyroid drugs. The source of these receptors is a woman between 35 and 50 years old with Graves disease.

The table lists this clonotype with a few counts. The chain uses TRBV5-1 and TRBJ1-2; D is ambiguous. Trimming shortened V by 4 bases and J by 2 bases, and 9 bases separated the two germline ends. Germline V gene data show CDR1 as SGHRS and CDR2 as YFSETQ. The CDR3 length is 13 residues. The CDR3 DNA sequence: TGCGCCAGCAGCCCAGACACCAACTATGGCTACACCTTC. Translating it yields CASSPDTNYGYTF. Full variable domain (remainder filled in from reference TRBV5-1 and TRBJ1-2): KAGVTQTPRYLIKTRGQQVTLSCSPISGHRSVSWYQQTPGQGLQFLFEYFSETQRNKGNFPGRFSGRQFSNSRSEMNVSTLELGDSALYLCASSPDTNYGYTFGSGTRLTVV.

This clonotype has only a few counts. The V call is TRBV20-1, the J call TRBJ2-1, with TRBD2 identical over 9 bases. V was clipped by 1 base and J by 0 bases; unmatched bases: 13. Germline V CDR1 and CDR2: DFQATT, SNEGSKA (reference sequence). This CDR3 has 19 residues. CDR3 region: CSARGPGLATSSSYNEQFF. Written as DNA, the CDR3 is TGCAGTGCTAGAGGCCCGGGACTAGCCACCTCGAGCTCCTACAATGAGCAGTTCTTC.

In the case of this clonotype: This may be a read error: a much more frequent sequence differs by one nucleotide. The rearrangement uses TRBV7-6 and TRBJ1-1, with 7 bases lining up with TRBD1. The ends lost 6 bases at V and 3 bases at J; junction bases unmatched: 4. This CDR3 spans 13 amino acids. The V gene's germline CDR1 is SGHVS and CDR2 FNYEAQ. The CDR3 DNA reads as TGTGCCAGCAGATCAGGGGGGGACACTGAAGCTTTCTTT. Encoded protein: CASRSGGDTEAFF.

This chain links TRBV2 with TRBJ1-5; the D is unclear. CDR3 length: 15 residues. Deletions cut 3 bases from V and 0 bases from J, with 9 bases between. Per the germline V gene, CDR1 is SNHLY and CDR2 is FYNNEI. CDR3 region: CASSEGPYSNQPQHF. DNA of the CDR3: TGTGCCAGCAGTGAGGGTCCATATAGCAATCAGCCCCAGCATTTT.

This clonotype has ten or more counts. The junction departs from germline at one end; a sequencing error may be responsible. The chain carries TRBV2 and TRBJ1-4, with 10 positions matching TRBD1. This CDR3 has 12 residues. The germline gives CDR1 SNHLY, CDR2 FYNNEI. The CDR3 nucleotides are TGTGCCAGCAGTGTACGACAGGGGGCAGAGGAATTT. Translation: CASSVRQGAEEF.

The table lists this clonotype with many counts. The CDR3 spells CASSLLAVPGELFF. For the CDR3, the DNA is TGTGCCAGCAGCCTGCTAGCGGTTCCCGGGGAGCTGTTTTTT. The rearrangement uses TRBV5-5 and TRBJ2-2; 7 bases map to TRBD2. Germline V gene lookup returns CDR1 SGHKS and CDR2 YYEKEE (reference sequence). Germline trimming cut 4 bases from V and 6 bases from J; bases unmatched to any gene: 6. The CDR3 runs 14 residues. Complete variable domain (other parts from reference TRBV5-5 and TRBJ2-2): DAGVTQSPTHLIKTRGQQVTLRCSPISGHKSVSWYQQVLGQGPQFIFQYYEKEERGRGNFPDRFSARQFPNYSSELNVNALLLGDSALYLCASSLLAVPGELFFGEGSRLTVL.

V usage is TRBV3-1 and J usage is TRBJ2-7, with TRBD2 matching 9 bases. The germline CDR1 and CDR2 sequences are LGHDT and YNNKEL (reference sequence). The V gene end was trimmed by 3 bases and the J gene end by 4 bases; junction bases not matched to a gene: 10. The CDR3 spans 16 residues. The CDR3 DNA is TGTGCCAGCAGCCAGCCCCCTCGGGCGGGAGGGTACGAGCAGTACTTC. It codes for CASSQPPRAGGYEQYF.

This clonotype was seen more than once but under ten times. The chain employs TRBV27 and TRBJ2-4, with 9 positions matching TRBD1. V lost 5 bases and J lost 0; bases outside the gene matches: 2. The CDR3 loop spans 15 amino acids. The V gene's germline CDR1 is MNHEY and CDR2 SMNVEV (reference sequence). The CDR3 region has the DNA TGTGCCAGCAGTCGGACAGGGGTAGCCAAAAACATTCAGTACTTC. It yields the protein CASSRTGVAKNIQYF.

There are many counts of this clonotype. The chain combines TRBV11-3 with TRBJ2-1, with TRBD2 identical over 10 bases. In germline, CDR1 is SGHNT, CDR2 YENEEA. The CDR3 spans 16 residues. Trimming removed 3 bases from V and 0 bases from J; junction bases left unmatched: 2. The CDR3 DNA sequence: TGTGCCAGCAGCTTCTCTAGCGGGAGCTCCTACAATGAGCAGTTCTTC. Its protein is CASSFSSGSSYNEQFF.

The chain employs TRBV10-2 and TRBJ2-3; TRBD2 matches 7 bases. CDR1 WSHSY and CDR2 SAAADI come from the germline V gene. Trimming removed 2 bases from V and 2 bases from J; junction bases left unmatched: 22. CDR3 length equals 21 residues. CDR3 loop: CASSERGYLAESVAHTDTQYF. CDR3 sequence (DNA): TGCGCCAGCAGTGAGAGGGGATATCTAGCGGAATCCGTGGCACACACAGATACGCAGTATTTT.

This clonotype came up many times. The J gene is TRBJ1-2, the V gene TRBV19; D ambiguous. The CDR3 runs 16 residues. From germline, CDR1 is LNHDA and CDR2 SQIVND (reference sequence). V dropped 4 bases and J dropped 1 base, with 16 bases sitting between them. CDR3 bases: TGTGCCAGTAGTAGGTCATTTGGAGGTAGTAACTATGGCTACACCTTC. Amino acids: CASSRSFGGSNYGYTF.

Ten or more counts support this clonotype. The CDR3 nucleotides are TGTGCCAGCAGTTGGGGAGGCACAGATACGCAGTATTTT. This encodes CASSWGGTDTQYF. J is TRBJ2-3 and V is TRBV12-3 or TRBV12-4, with D possibly being TRBD2 (5 bases). This CDR3 region has 13 residues. Trimming removed 4 bases from V and 1 base from J, with 6 bases in between.

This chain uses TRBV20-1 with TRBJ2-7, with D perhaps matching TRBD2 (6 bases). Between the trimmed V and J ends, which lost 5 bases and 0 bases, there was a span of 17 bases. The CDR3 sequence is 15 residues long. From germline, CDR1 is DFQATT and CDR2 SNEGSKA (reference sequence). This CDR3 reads CSARGSGQSSYEQYF. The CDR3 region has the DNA TGCAGTGCTCGTGGGAGCGGGCAAAGCTCCTACGAGCAGTACTTC.

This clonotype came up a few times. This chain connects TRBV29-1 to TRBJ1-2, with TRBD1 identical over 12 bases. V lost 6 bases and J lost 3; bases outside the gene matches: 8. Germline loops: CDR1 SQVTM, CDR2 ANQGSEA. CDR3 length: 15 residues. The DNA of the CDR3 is TGCAGCGTCGAACCGGGACAGGGGGCGGACTATGGCTACACCTTC. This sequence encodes CSVEPGQGADYGYTF.

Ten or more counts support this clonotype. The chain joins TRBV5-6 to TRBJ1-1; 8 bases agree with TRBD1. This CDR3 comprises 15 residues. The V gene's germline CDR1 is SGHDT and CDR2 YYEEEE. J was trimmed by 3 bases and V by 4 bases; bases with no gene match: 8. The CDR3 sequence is CASSETDREDTEAFF. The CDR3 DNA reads TGTGCCAGCAGCGAAACGGACAGGGAGGACACTGAAGCTTTCTTT.

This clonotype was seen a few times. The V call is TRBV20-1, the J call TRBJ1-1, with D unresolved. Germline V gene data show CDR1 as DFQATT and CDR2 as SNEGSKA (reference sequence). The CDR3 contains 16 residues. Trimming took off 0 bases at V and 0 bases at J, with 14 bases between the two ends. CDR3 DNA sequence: TGCAGTGCTAGAGATCCTCGGCGGCACGTGAACACTGAAGCTTTCTTT. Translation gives CSARDPRRHVNTEAFF.

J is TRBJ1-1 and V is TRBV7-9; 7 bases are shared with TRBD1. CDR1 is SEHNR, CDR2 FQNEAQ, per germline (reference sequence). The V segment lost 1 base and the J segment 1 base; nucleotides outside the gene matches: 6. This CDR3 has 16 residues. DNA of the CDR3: TGTGCCAGCAGCTTAGGACAGGGCTTTTGGAACACTGAAGCTTTCTTT. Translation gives CASSLGQGFWNTEAFF.